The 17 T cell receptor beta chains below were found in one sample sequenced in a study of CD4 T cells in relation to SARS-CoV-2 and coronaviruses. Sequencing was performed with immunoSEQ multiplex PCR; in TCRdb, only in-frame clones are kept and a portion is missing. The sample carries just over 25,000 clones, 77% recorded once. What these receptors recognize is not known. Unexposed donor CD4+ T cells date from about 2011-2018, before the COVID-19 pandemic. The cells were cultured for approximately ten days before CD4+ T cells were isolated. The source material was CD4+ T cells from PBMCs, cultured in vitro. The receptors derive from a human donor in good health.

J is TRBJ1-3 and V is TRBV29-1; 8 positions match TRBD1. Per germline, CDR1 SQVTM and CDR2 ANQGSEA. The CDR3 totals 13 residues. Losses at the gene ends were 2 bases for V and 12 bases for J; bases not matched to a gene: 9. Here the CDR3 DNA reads TGCAGCGTTGAAAAACAGGGGGAACGGAACATATATTTT. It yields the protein CSVEKQGERNIYF. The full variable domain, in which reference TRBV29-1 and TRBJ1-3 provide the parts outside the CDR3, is SAVISQKPSRDICQRGTSLTIQCQVDSQVTMMFWYRQQPGQSLTLIATANQGSEATYESGFVIDKFPISRPNLTFSTLTVSNMSPEDSSIYLCSVEKQGERNIYFGEGSWLTVV.

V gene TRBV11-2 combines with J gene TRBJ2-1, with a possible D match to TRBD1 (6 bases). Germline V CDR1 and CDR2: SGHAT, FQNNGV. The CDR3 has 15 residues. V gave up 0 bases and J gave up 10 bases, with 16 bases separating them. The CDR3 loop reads CASSLDIGRDTEQFF. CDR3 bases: TGTGCCAGCAGCTTAGATATCGGCAGGGACACCGAGCAGTTCTTC.

CDR3 bases: TGTGCCACCTCTGGACCAGGGTTCAATCAGCCCCAGCATTTT. This translates into CATSGPGFNQPQHF. The chain joins TRBV3-1 (or the pseudogene TRBV3-2) to TRBJ1-5, with D perhaps matching TRBD1 (5 bases). This CDR3 is built from 14 residues. V lost 10 bases to trimming and J lost 3 bases, with 16 bases between them. CDR1 is LGHDT and CDR2 is YNNKEL in the germline V gene (reference sequence).

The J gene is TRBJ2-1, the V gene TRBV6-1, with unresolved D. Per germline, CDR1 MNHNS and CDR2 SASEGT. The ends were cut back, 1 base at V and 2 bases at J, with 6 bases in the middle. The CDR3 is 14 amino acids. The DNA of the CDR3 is TGTGCCAGCAGTGAAGGCAGTGCCTACAATGAGCAGTTCTTC. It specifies CASSEGSAYNEQFF.

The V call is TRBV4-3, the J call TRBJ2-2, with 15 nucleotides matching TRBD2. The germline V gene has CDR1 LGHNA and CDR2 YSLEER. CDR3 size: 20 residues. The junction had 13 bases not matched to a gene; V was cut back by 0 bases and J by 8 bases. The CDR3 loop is CASSQDPPQGLAGGAGELFF. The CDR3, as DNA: TGCGCCAGCAGCCAAGATCCCCCCCAGGGACTAGCGGGGGGTGCTGGGGAGCTGTTTTTT.

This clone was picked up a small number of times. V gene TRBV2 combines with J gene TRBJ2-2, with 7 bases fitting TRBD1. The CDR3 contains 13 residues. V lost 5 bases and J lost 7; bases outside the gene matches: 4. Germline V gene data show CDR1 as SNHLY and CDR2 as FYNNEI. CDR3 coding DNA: TGTGCCAGCAGTTTGCAGGGGGACGGGGAGCTGTTTTTT. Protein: CASSLQGDGELFF. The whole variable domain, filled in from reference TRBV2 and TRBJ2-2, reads EPEVTQTPSHQVTQMGQEVILRCVPISNHLYFYWYRQILGQKVEFLVSFYNNEISEKSEIFDDQFSVERPDGSNFTLKIRSTKLEDSAMYFCASSLQGDGELFFGEGSRLTVL.

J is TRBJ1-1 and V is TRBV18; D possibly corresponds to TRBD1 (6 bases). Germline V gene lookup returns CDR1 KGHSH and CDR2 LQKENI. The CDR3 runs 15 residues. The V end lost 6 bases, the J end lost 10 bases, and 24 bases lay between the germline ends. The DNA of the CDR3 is TGTGCCAGCTCGCCAGAGGCAGCACAGGGACCCGGAGCTTTCTTT. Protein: CASSPEAAQGPGAFF. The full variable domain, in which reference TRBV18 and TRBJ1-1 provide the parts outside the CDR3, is NAGVMQNPRHLVRRRGQEARLRCSPMKGHSHVYWYRQLPEEGLKFMVYLQKENIIDESGMPKERFSAEFPKEGPSILRIQQVVRGDSAAYFCASSPEAAQGPGAFFGQGTRLTVV.

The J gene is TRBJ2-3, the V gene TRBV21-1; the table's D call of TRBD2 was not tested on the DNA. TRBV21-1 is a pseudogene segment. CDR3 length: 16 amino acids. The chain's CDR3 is CASSRGSLREGDTQYF. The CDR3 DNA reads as TGTGCCAGCAGCAGAGGGTCCCTCCGGGAGGGGGATACGCAGTATTTT.

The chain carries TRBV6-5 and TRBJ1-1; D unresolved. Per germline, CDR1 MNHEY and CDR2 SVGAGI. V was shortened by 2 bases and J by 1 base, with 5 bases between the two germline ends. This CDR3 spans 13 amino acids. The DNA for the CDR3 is TGTGCCAGCAGTTACGTGGAGAACACTGAAGCTTTCTTT. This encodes CASSYVENTEAFF.

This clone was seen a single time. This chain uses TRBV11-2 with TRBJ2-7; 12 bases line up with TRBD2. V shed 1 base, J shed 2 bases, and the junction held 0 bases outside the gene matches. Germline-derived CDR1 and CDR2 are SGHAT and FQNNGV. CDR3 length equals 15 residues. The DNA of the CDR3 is TGTGCCAGCAGCTTAGGACTAGCGGGAGCCTACGAGCAGTACTTC. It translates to CASSLGLAGAYEQYF.

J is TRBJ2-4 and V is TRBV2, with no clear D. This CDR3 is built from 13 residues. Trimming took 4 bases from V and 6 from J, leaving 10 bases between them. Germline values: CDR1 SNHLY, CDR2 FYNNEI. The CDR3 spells CASSVLEGNIQYF. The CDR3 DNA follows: TGTGCCAGCAGTGTCCTCGAAGGAAACATTCAGTACTTC.

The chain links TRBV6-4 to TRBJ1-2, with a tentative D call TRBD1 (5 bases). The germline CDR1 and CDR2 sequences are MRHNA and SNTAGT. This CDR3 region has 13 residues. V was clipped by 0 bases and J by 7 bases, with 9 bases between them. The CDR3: CASSDSAGFGYTF. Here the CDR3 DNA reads TGTGCCAGCAGTGACTCAGCAGGGTTTGGCTACACCTTC.

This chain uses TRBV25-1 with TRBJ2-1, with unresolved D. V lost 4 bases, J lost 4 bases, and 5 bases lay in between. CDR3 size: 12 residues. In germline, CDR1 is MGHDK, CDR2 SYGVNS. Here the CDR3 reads CASSGTYNEQFF. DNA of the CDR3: TGTGCCAGCAGTGGGACGTACAATGAGCAGTTCTTC.

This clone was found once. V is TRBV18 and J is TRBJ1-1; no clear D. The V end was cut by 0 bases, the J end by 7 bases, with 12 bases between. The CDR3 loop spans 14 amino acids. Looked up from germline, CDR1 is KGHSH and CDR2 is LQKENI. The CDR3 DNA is TGTGCCAGCTCACCACCGAGTAGTCCAGTTGAAGCTTTCTTT. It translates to CASSPPSSPVEAFF.

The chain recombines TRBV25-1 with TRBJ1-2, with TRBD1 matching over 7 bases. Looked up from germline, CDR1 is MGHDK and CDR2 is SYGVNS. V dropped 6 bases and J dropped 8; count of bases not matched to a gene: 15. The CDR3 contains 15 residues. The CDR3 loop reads CASSPRRDSSYGYTF. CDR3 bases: TGTGCCAGCAGCCCTCGAAGGGACAGCTCTTACGGCTACACCTTC.

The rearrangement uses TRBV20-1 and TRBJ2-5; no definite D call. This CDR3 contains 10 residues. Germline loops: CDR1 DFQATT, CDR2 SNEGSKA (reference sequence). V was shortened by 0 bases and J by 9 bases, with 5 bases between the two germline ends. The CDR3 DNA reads TGCAGTGCTAGAGATGAGGCCCAGTACTTC. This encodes CSARDEAQYF.

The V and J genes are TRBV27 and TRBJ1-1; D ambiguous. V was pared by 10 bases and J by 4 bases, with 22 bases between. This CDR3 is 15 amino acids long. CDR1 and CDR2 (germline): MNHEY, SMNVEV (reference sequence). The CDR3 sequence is CATRYSWGGSTEAFF. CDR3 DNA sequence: TGTGCCACTAGGTATTCCTGGGGAGGGAGCACTGAAGCTTTCTTT.